These 17 T cell receptor beta chains share one sample of origin, sequenced in a study of T cells in tuberculosis. Generated by immunoSEQ multiplex PCR, the TCRdb table keeps only in-frame clones and is missing some. There are tens of thousands of clones in the sample; just over 90% occur only once, and 7% lies in the top ten. As for time point: new active TB diagnosis, blood taken before or within 7 days of starting treatment. Sequences were derived from PBMCs, sampled at tuberculosis diagnosis. The source is an adult with tuberculosis. Some clones in this sample may be carry-over from other donors' samples.

The genes are TRBV5-1 and TRBJ1-6; TRBD1 matches at 10 bases. The CDR3 loop spans 16 amino acids. Germline V CDR1 and CDR2: SGHRS, YFSETQ. The trim removed 6 bases at V and 7 bases at J, leaving 10 bases unmatched. CDR3 DNA sequence: TGCGCCAGCACCCAGAACCCGACAGGGGGCAATTCACCCCTCCACTTT. This encodes CASTQNPTGGNSPLHF. The variable domain in full, completed from reference TRBV5-1 and TRBJ1-6, reads KAGVTQTPRYLIKTRGQQVTLSCSPISGHRSVSWYQQTPGQGLQFLFEYFSETQRNKGNFPGRFSGRQFSNSRSEMNVSTLELGDSALYLCASTQNPTGGNSPLHFGNGTRLTVT.

The rearrangement links TRBV29-1 to TRBJ1-6; 9 positions agree with TRBD1. This CDR3 region has 13 residues. J was trimmed by 5 bases and V by 5 bases; bases with no gene match: 1. Germline V CDR1 and CDR2: SQVTM, ANQGSEA. CDR3 in amino acids: CSVRDRDNSPLHF. The CDR3 nucleotides are TGCAGCGTTCGGGACAGGGATAATTCACCCCTCCACTTT.

This chain connects TRBV19 to TRBJ1-4; tentatively, D is TRBD1 (6 bases). V gave up 2 bases and J gave up 5 bases, with 15 bases separating them. This CDR3 is 16 amino acids long. Germline CDR1 reads LNHDA; CDR2 reads SQIVND (reference sequence). The CDR3 sequence is CASSILGQHANEKLFF. The CDR3 nucleotides read TGTGCCAGTAGTATACTTGGACAGCACGCGAATGAAAAACTGTTTTTT.

This clone is a singleton in its sample. The V and J genes are TRBV15 and TRBJ1-4; weak D call: TRBD1 (5 bases). With 1 base removed from V and 7 bases from J, the gap between germline ends came to 22 bases. Germline CDR1 reads LNHNV; CDR2 reads YYDKDF (reference sequence). This CDR3 is built from 18 residues. In DNA form, the CDR3 reads TGTGCCACCAGCAGAGTTAGGGGTGGCCAGAGGTTAGGTGAAAAACTGTTTTTT. It specifies CATSRVRGGQRLGEKLFF.

The chain combines TRBV7-7 with TRBJ2-7, with 15 bases matching TRBD2. Germline loops: CDR1 SSHAT, CDR2 FNYEAQ (reference sequence). Losses at the gene ends were 4 bases for V and 5 bases for J; bases not matched to a gene: 6. There are 16 residues in the CDR3. In DNA, the CDR3 is TGTGCCAGCAGCTGGAGGACTAGCGGGGGGGCAGACGAGCAGTACTTC. As protein: CASSWRTSGGADEQYF.

V usage is TRBV13 and J usage is TRBJ1-5, with TRBD1 identical over 9 bases. V trimming: 0 bases; J trimming: 5 bases; junction bases outside the gene matches: 2. The CDR3 has 15 amino acids. The germline CDR1 and CDR2 sequences are PRHDT and FYEKMQ (reference sequence). The CDR3 is CASSLGQGADQPQHF. In nucleotides, the CDR3 is TGTGCCAGCAGCTTAGGACAGGGGGCCGATCAGCCCCAGCATTTT.

For the CDR3, the DNA is TGTGCCATCAGTGACAGGGGGCAAGAGACCCAGTACTTC. This sequence encodes CAISDRGQETQYF. The rearrangement uses TRBV10-3 and TRBJ2-5; TRBD1 matches 7 bases. V gave up 3 bases and J gave up 2 bases; unmatched junction bases: 0. Germline assignment: CDR1 ENHRY and CDR2 SYGVKD. The CDR3 runs to 13 residues.

J is TRBJ1-1 and V is TRBV10-3; 8 bases are a match to TRBD1. There are 15 residues in the CDR3. Germline lookup yields CDR1 ENHRY and CDR2 SYGVKD. The trim removed 6 bases at V and 0 bases at J, leaving 6 bases unmatched. The CDR3 loop reads CAISPLTGVNTEAFF. CDR3 nucleotides: TGTGCCATCAGCCCTTTGACAGGGGTGAACACTGAAGCTTTCTTT.

The V gene is TRBV5-1, the J gene TRBJ2-7, with a tentative D call TRBD1 (5 bases). The CDR3 loop spans 14 amino acids. Germline V lookup: CDR1 SGHRS, CDR2 YFSETQ. Trimming took 0 bases from V and 3 from J, leaving 10 bases between them. CDR3 sequence: CASSLGQGFYEQYF. DNA of the CDR3: TGCGCCAGCAGCTTGGGGCAGGGATTCTACGAGCAGTACTTC.

The rearrangement uses TRBV7-3 and TRBJ2-2; D might be TRBD2 (7 bases). Germline loops: CDR1 SGHTA, CDR2 FQGTGA. The CDR3 has 15 residues. The germline V and J ends were trimmed by 8 bases and 0 bases, with 13 bases remaining between them. CDR3 in amino acids: CASQSGGPNTGELFF. The CDR3 DNA reads TGTGCCAGCCAATCGGGGGGCCCGAACACCGGGGAGCTGTTTTTT.

V is TRBV6-7 and J is TRBJ1-4; 7 nucleotides line up with TRBD1. TRBV6-7 is labeled an ORF, and its function is uncertain. The CDR3 totals 17 residues. The V segment lost 7 bases and the J segment 3 bases; nucleotides outside the gene matches: 14. The CDR3 DNA is TGTGCCAGCACCCACACGAAAAGACAGGGCCCTAATGAAAAACTGTTTTTT. This sequence encodes CASTHTKRQGPNEKLFF.

V usage is TRBV6-6 and J usage is TRBJ1-3; 7 bases match TRBD1. The CDR3 is made up of 15 amino acids. With V trimmed by 6 bases and J by 2 bases, 7 bases remained unmatched. Germline CDR1 is MNHNY and CDR2 is SVGAGI (reference sequence). CDR3 in DNA: TGTGCCAGCAGCCTGGGACAGACCACTGGAAACACCATATATTTT. Translation: CASSLGQTTGNTIYF.

This clone was recorded only once. In DNA form, the CDR3 reads TGTGCCAGCAGTTACTCGATTGGAGACCTGGACTATGGCTACACCTTC. This sequence encodes CASSYSIGDLDYGYTF. The chain employs TRBV6-5 and TRBJ1-2, with D hard to call. V was cut by 0 bases and J by 3 bases, with 14 bases left in between. CDR3 length equals 16 residues. The germline V gene has CDR1 MNHEY and CDR2 SVGAGI.

CDR3 sequence: CASSSQTASAQTQYF. The CDR3 region has the DNA TGTGCCAGCAGCTCACAGACCGCATCTGCGCAGACCCAGTACTTC. The chain has TRBV11-2 and TRBJ2-5; D call uncertain. Trimming left V 4 bases short and J 6 bases short, with 18 bases between. Looked up from germline, CDR1 is SGHAT and CDR2 is FQNNGV. This CDR3 is built from 15 residues.

The chain combines TRBV11-2 with TRBJ2-7; D perhaps matches TRBD2 (7 bases). Per the germline V gene, CDR1 is SGHAT and CDR2 is FQNNGV. The CDR3 consists of 16 residues. Trimming stripped 2 bases from V and 2 bases from J, with 16 bases between. CDR3 region: CASSLIRGAPAYEQYF. Written as DNA, the CDR3 is TGTGCCAGCAGCTTAATACGGGGGGCCCCCGCCTACGAGCAGTACTTC. Supplemented by reference TRBV11-2 and TRBJ2-7, the full variable domain reads EAGVAQSPRYKIIEKRQSVAFWCNPISGHATLYWYQQILGQGPKLLIQFQNNGVVDDSQLPKDRFSAERLKGVDSTLKIQPAKLEDSAVYLCASSLIRGAPAYEQYFGPGTRLTVT.

The chain recombines TRBV6-5 with TRBJ2-7, with TRBD1 matching over 7 bases. This CDR3 has 12 amino acids. J lost 8 bases, V lost 5 bases, and 6 bases had no gene match. CDR1 and CDR2 (germline): MNHEY, SVGAGI. Here the CDR3 DNA reads TGTGCCAGCAGTACGGACAGGTTCCAGCAGTACTTC. Translating gives CASSTDRFQQYF.

The table lists this clone with a few counts. The V and J genes are TRBV2 and TRBJ2-7; 7 bases map to TRBD2. The CDR3 has 13 amino acids. Germline V gene data show CDR1 as SNHLY and CDR2 as FYNNEI. The trim removed 6 bases at V and 5 bases at J, leaving 7 bases unmatched. CDR3 bases: TGTGCCAGCAGAGCGGGACCCAGGAACGAGCAGTACTTC. It yields the protein CASRAGPRNEQYF. Based on the CDR3 plus reference TRBV2 and TRBJ2-7, the full variable domain is EPEVTQTPSHQVTQMGQEVILRCVPISNHLYFYWYRQILGQKVEFLVSFYNNEISEKSEIFDDQFSVERPDGSNFTLKIRSTKLEDSAMYFCASRAGPRNEQYFGPGTRLTVT.